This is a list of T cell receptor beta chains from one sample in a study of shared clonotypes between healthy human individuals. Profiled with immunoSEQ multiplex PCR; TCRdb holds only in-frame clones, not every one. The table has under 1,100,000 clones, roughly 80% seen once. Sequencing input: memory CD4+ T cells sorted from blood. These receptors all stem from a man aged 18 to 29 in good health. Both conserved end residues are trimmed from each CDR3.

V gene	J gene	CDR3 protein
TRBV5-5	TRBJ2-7	ASSLLGGNYEQY
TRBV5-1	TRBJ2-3	ASRTEAGIADTQY
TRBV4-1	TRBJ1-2	ASSQVEAGRVGGYT
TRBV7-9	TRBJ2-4	ASSRSGGFKNIQY
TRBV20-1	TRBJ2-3	SAGWETQY
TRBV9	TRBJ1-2	ASSVARVDYGYT
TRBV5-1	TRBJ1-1	ASSGLNTEAF
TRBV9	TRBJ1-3	ASSVVPDFSGNTIY
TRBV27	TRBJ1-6	ASRLDPGNKRDSPLH
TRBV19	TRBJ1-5	ASAGTGGSRYQPQH
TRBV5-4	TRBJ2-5	ASSLVGWETQY
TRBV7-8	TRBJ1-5	ASSLYVIISNQPQH
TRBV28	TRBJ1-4	ATMGGFREKLF
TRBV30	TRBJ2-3	AAHPGLAGGITDTQY
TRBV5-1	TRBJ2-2	ASSFNRGTGELF
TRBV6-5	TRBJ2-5	ASSAPRLGRETQY
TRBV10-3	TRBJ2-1	AISRNLAEGTEQF
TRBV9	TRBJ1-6	ASSVATGQGDTLH
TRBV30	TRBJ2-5	AWSHGGGETQY
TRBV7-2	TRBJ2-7	ASSLSYRGLN
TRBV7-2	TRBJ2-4	ASSLQGAKNIQY
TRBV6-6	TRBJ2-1	ASSLAGSYNEQF
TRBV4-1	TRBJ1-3	ASSLTAAAGNTIY
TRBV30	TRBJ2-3	AWSVMMTRTDTQY
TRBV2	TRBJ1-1	ASSRRQFTEAF
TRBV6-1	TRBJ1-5	ASSVGGGRGQPQH
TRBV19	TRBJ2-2	ASRAGDRDTGELF
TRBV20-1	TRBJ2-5	SAARGETQY
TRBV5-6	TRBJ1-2	ASRQRGDYGYT
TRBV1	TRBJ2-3	TSSQDFPFTDTQY
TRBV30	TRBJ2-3	AGSQADTQY
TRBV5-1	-	ASSLAVSGSGEQY
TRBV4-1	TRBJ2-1	ASSQEYGLAGSNEQF
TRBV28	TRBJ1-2	ASSPDRIYGYT
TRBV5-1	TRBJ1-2	ASSFEGIYGYT
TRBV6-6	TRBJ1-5	ASSYLESNQPQH
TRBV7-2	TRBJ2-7	ASSLPGGGAYEQY
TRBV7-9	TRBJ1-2	ASSPNKDRGYGYT
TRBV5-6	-	ASSLVGWLASGTYEQY
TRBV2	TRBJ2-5	ASKGGTGRVETQY